One T cell receptor beta chain is described in this entry. Its antigen is unknown. V shed 5 bases, J shed 8 bases, and the junction held 7 bases outside the gene matches. Germline CDR1 and CDR2: MDHEN and SYDVKM. The CDR3 totals 15 residues. This entry is derived from a study of cytomegalovirus exposure and HLA in healthy donors. Study conclusions and caveats: While the bulk of TCR sequences proved rare, some public TCRs turned up in many donors. As a later analysis showed, a missense DCLRE1C variant was linked to trimming of TCR beta V- and J-genes.

Use of 60 Vbeta and 13 Jbeta primers characterized the PCR. Produced via immunoSEQ multiplex PCR; TCRdb's table is partial and in-frame only. The table has 200,000 to 250,000 clones, 55% to 75% seen once. The sequence came from a man aged 40-50 years in good health and CMV-seropositive. Sequenced input: PBMCs. This chain uses TRBV28 with TRBJ2-1; 12 bases line up with TRBD2. The CDR3 bases are TGTGCCAGCAGTCCGTGGACTAGCGGGGTAGATGAGCAGTTCTTC. Its translation is CASSPWTSGVDEQFF.